This T cell receptor (beta chain) comes out of a study of identical twins' blood T cells. Original analysis: Clonotypes per individual ranged from about 100,000 to nearly 550,000. One entry per CDR3 protein results from TCRdb running MiXCR on the 5' RACE reads. What appears here as the V and J calls and clone size reflects TCRdb's work, not the paper's. The profile shows a few hundred thousand distinct CDR3 sequences, about 28% of them singletons. The V gene end was trimmed by 0 bases and the J gene end by 4 bases; junction bases not matched to a gene: 9. Germline V gene lookup returns CDR1 LNHNV and CDR2 YYDKDF (reference sequence). The CDR3 loop spans 17 amino acids.

Sequencing was performed on PBMCs. This TCR was recovered from a woman aged 18 to 50 in good health. The rearrangement links TRBV15 to TRBJ1-5, with 7 bases aligning to TRBD1. The CDR3 DNA sequence: TGTGCCACCAGCAGAGATTTGGCGACAGGGCGAAATCAGCCCCAGCATTTT. Protein product: CATSRDLATGRNQPQHF.